Shown below are 23 T cell receptor beta chains from a single sample sequenced in a study of T cell repertoires in cytomegalovirus infection. TCRdb reanalysed the reads using MiXCR and keeps one entry per CDR3 protein. This sample has some 560,000 distinct CDR3 sequences, with under 45% found just once. Their antigens remain unidentified. Source: cultured PBMCs, taken from culture after CMV antigen stimulation. The source of these receptors is a human donor in good health (CMV status not recorded). Some clones in this sample may be carry-over from other donors' samples.

This clonotype was detected a few times. This chain links TRBV20-1 with TRBJ2-7, with no clear D. The CDR3 has 13 amino acids. Deletions cut 7 bases from V and 0 bases from J, with 13 bases between. In germline, CDR1 is DFQATT, CDR2 SNEGSKA (reference sequence). DNA of the CDR3: TGCAGTGGTTTCTCTCTGAGCTCCTACGAGCAGTACTTC. Its protein is CSGFSLSSYEQYF.

The V and J genes are TRBV7-9 and TRBJ2-6; D is unclear. This CDR3 comprises 16 residues. Germline CDR1 and CDR2: SEHNR and FQNEAQ (reference sequence). V was cut by 5 bases and J by 2 bases, with 13 bases left in between. The CDR3 here is CASSPPALTGANVLTF. The CDR3 DNA follows: TGTGCCAGCAGCCCCCCCGCGCTAACTGGGGCCAACGTCCTGACTTTC.

V is TRBV7-2 and J is TRBJ2-5; TRBD2 matches 7 bases. The germline gives CDR1 SGHTA, CDR2 FQGNSA. This CDR3 contains 14 residues. J gave up 5 bases and V 6 bases, and 9 bases lay outside the gene matches. The CDR3: CASSQWEGGETQYF. DNA of the CDR3: TGTGCCAGCAGTCAATGGGAGGGAGGGGAGACCCAGTACTTC.

The rearrangement joins TRBV7-2 to TRBJ1-4; D gene uncertain. The CDR3 contains 20 residues. Looked up from germline, CDR1 is SGHTA and CDR2 is FQGNSA. V was cut by 1 base and J by 8 bases, with 29 bases left in between. The CDR3 DNA reads as TGTGCCAGCAGCTTAGAACGGTGGCTTTCCCACAGCTTAGCACGAGAAAAACTGTTTTTT. It encodes CASSLERWLSHSLAREKLFF.

This clonotype was seen once. The chain combines TRBV7-9 with TRBJ2-1; D possibly corresponds to TRBD1 (7 bases). The V and J ends lost 4 bases and 9 bases respectively, with 13 bases between them. From germline, CDR1 is SEHNR and CDR2 FQNEAQ (reference sequence). The CDR3 is made up of 13 amino acids. CDR3 DNA sequence: TGTGCCAGCAGCTCCAGGGGGAGGAGTGAGCAGTTCTTC. Protein product: CASSSRGRSEQFF.

This clonotype was seen a few times. The chain links TRBV7-2 to TRBJ2-5, with a weak D call TRBD2 (6 bases). Germline CDR1 reads SGHTA; CDR2 reads FQGNSA. The CDR3 totals 16 residues. Trimming took off 1 base at V and 1 base at J, with 13 bases between the two ends. The CDR3 DNA sequence: TGTGCCAGCAGCTTAGGTTCCGGGAGTCCCCAAGAGACCCAGTACTTC. Protein: CASSLGSGSPQETQYF. The full variable domain, rest sourced from reference TRBV7-2 and TRBJ2-5, is GAGVSQSPSNKVTEKGKDVELRCDPISGHTALYWYRQSLGQGLEFLIYFQGNSAPDKSGLPSDRFSAERTGGSVSTLTIQRTQQEDSAVYLCASSLGSGSPQETQYFGPGTRLLVL.

V usage is TRBV18 and J usage is TRBJ2-6; TRBD1 might be the D (5 bases). The CDR3 totals 17 residues. Germline V lookup: CDR1 KGHSH, CDR2 LQKENI. Trimming took 6 bases from V and 0 from J, leaving 15 bases between them. The CDR3 DNA follows: TGTGCCAGCTCGTCAAGGGTGGGGCTCTCTGGGGCCAACGTCCTGACTTTC. This translates into CASSSRVGLSGANVLTF.

This sequence joins TRBV6-1 and TRBJ2-1; TRBD2 matches at 8 bases. Germline-derived CDR1 and CDR2 are MNHNS and SASEGT. The CDR3 runs 19 residues. The V and J ends lost 2 bases and 0 bases, in that order; junction bases with no gene match: 12. The CDR3 DNA reads TGTGCCAGCAGTGAATATTATAGCGGGGTCGTTAGCTCCTACAATGAGCAGTTCTTC. Amino acids: CASSEYYSGVVSSYNEQFF.

This clonotype occurred a few times. The gene calls are TRBV7-2 and TRBJ2-3; D is uncertain. The CDR3 is 14 amino acids. Trimming stripped 2 bases from V and 4 bases from J, with 10 bases between. Germline V gene sequence: CDR1 SGHTA, CDR2 FQGNSA. The DNA for the CDR3 is TGTGCCAGCAGCTTATACGACTCCGCAGATACGCAGTATTTT. Translation: CASSLYDSADTQYF.

Many counts were recorded for this clonotype. The chain carries TRBV7-2 and TRBJ2-3; D unresolved. Germline V CDR1 and CDR2: SGHTA, FQGNSA. The V end lost 2 bases, the J end lost 5 bases, and 17 bases lay between the germline ends. This CDR3 contains 16 residues. CDR3 nucleotides: TGTGCCAGCAGCTTATCTATAGGGAATAGGAGAGATACGCAGTATTTT. Amino acids: CASSLSIGNRRDTQYF.

The chain uses TRBV6-5 and TRBJ1-6, with D possibly being TRBD1 (6 bases). CDR1 and CDR2 from the germline V gene are MNHEY and SVGAGI. Trimming took 0 bases from V and 9 from J, leaving 12 bases between them. The CDR3 length is 15 residues. The CDR3 sequence: CASSYSGTSGSPLHF. The CDR3 bases are TGTGCCAGCAGTTACTCGGGGACAAGTGGTTCACCCCTCCACTTT.

The rearrangement links TRBV7-2 to TRBJ1-4; D is unclear. The germline V and J ends were trimmed by 0 bases and 8 bases, with 13 bases remaining between them. The CDR3 contains 15 residues. CDR1 and CDR2 (germline): SGHTA, FQGNSA. The CDR3 sequence is CASSLARSPGEKLFF. CDR3 in DNA: TGTGCCAGCAGCTTAGCGCGCAGCCCTGGGGAAAAACTGTTTTTT.

V gene TRBV7-2 combines with J gene TRBJ2-5; perhaps TRBD2 as D (5 bases). Germline CDR1 is SGHTA and CDR2 is FQGNSA. The CDR3 is 13 amino acids. V gave up 3 bases and J gave up 4 bases, with 9 bases separating them. The CDR3 DNA sequence: TGTGCCAGCAGCTTGAGGGAGCGAGAGACCCAGTACTTC. Translating gives CASSLRERETQYF.

V and J are TRBV20-1 and TRBJ1-6; possible D gene TRBD1, 5 bases. Germline CDR1 and CDR2: DFQATT and SNEGSKA (reference sequence). The CDR3 contains 15 residues. Trimming stripped 3 bases from V and 7 bases from J, with 16 bases between. The CDR3 nucleotides read TGCAGTGCTAGTCTGGTGGGGGAATCCAATTCACCCCTCCACTTT. Its translation: CSASLVGESNSPLHF.

The rearrangement joins TRBV12-3 or TRBV12-4 to TRBJ2-1; D gene ambiguous. V was cut by 4 bases and J by 3 bases, with 19 bases left in between. This CDR3 region has 17 residues. As DNA, the CDR3 is TGTGCCAGCAGTTCTAAGGTCCTCCGTAGGTACTACAATGAGCAGTTCTTC. Translation gives CASSSKVLRRYYNEQFF.

This rearrangement joins TRBV7-8 to TRBJ1-4; D is undetermined. Per the germline V gene, CDR1 is SGHVS and CDR2 is FQNEAQ. The CDR3 totals 13 residues. Between the trimmed V and J ends, which lost 2 bases and 6 bases, there was a span of 7 bases. The DNA of the CDR3 is TGTGCCAGCAGCTTAATGCCCCATGAAAAACTGTTTTTT. Encoded protein: CASSLMPHEKLFF.

V and J are TRBV12-3 or TRBV12-4 and TRBJ2-4; D perhaps matches TRBD2 (7 bases). V lost 3 bases and J 9 bases, leaving 18 bases between the germline ends. The CDR3 spans 15 residues. CDR3 sequence: CASSLGEGGVGIQYF. DNA of the CDR3: TGTGCCAGCAGTTTGGGGGAGGGGGGAGTGGGCATTCAGTACTTC.

The chain employs TRBV10-1 and TRBJ2-1; TRBD2 aligns across 10 bases. CDR1 is WNHNN, CDR2 SYGVQD, per germline (reference sequence). CDR3 length: 14 residues. The trim removed 0 bases at V and 10 bases at J, leaving 3 bases unmatched. The CDR3 region is CASSESVAGGEQFF. The CDR3 region has the DNA TGCGCCAGCAGTGAGTCGGTAGCGGGAGGAGAGCAGTTCTTC.

CDR3 amino acids: CAISALLGQETQYF. In DNA form, the CDR3 reads TGTGCCATCAGTGCCCTCCTAGGCCAAGAGACCCAGTACTTC. The J gene is TRBJ2-5, the V gene TRBV10-3; no clear D. Per the germline V gene, CDR1 is ENHRY and CDR2 is SYGVKD. This CDR3 contains 14 residues. V was clipped by 4 bases and J by 1 base, with 10 bases between them.

The table lists this clonotype with a few counts. This chain uses TRBV30 with TRBJ1-1; D not resolved. Trimming shortened V by 3 bases and J by 11 bases, and 16 bases separated the two germline ends. The germline V gene encodes CDR1 GTSNPN and CDR2 SVGIG (reference sequence). The CDR3 runs to 12 residues. DNA for the CDR3: TGTGCCTGGAGCCAAGCCCCACCCTGGGCTTTCTTT. It specifies CAWSQAPPWAFF.

This clonotype was detected only once. This CDR3 is CSAPDNSKNTEAFF. The CDR3 bases are TGCAGTGCGCCGGACAACTCTAAGAACACTGAAGCTTTCTTT. This chain connects TRBV20-1 to TRBJ1-1, with a tentative D call TRBD1 (5 bases). Germline CDR1 and CDR2: DFQATT and SNEGSKA (reference sequence). The CDR3 has 14 residues. V shed 6 bases and J shed 1 base, with 15 bases lying between them.

This rearrangement joins TRBV12-3 or TRBV12-4 to TRBJ2-1; D might be TRBD2 (7 bases). The CDR3 is 15 residues long. Deletions cut 8 bases from V and 4 bases from J, with 18 bases between. CDR3 DNA sequence: TGTGCCAGCGACATGGGGGGGCGGCGATACAATGAGCAGTTCTTC. It specifies CASDMGGRRYNEQFF.

This chain connects TRBV7-6 to TRBJ2-5; unclear D gene. CDR1 and CDR2 from the germline V gene are SGHVS and FNYEAQ. The V end lost 4 bases, the J end lost 5 bases, and 8 bases lay between the germline ends. The CDR3 has 12 amino acids. CDR3 nucleotide sequence: TGTGCCAGCAGCTCCAGATGGGAGACCCAGTACTTC. As protein: CASSSRWETQYF.